Sequencing of this TCR beta chain was carried out in a study of cytomegalovirus exposure and HLA in healthy donors. Study background: Drawn from HLA-typed donors, around 85 million unique TCRs were held in an early data release. Notes on the study in general: Excluded were some V segments that proved indistinguishable, including TRBV6-2 and TRBV6-3. Relative to equally common others, HLA-associated TCR beta chains showed greater clonal expansion in a later analysis. Links to common viral pathogens appeared, in a later analysis, for several of the most significant clusters.

The CDR3 spans 15 residues. Germline CDR1 is SEHNR and CDR2 is FQNEAQ (reference sequence). Trimming at V came to 5 bases and at J to 2 bases, leaving 7 bases not matched to a gene. PCR used 60 Vbeta primers and 13 Jbeta primers. Assay used: immunoSEQ multiplex PCR; TCRdb lists only in-frame clones, some missing. Of some 110,000 clones in the sample, about 60% were seen once. In the case of this clone: Its antigen is currently unknown.

The sequenced sample consisted of PBMCs. V is TRBV7-9 and J is TRBJ2-7; TRBD2 matches at 9 bases. The receptor comes from a woman in her twenties or thirties in good health and CMV-seronegative. The CDR3 region has the DNA TGTGCCAGCAGCCACGGACTAGCGTATGCCTACGAGCAGTACTTC. The encoded protein is CASSHGLAYAYEQYF.